The 10 T cell receptor beta chains below were found in one sample sequenced in a study of control samples from healthy donors and cancer patients. The table came from immunoSEQ multiplex PCR; TCRdb's copy has only in-frame clones and leaves some out. The sample holds around 130,000 clones, about 95% seen once. Sequencing used blood. Receptors originate from a man younger than 40 in good health.

Points on this clone: An end of the junction does not agree with germline; a read error may underlie this. The chain links TRBV5-5 to TRBJ2-7, with 9 bases lining up with TRBD1. The CDR3 is 17 residues long. Germline CDR1 and CDR2: SGHKS and YYEKEE (reference sequence). The CDR3 sequence: CASSKIMGTGGSHEQYF. DNA for the CDR3: TGTGCCAGCAGCAAGATCATGGGAACAGGGGGCTCCCACGAGCAGTACTTC.

The V gene is TRBV7-2, the J gene TRBJ2-7; 8 nucleotides agree with TRBD1. Trimming at V came to 7 bases and at J to 2 bases, leaving 10 bases not matched to a gene. The V gene's germline CDR1 is SGHTA and CDR2 FQGNSA. The CDR3 consists of 15 residues. The CDR3 spells CASTVTGGRTYEQYF. The CDR3 nucleotides read TGTGCCAGCACCGTTACAGGGGGGAGGACCTACGAGCAGTACTTC.

The sample holds one count of this clone. CDR3 nucleotides: TGTGCCAGCAGTTACTTGCCGGACAGGGGAAACTACGAGCAGTACTTC. Protein sequence: CASSYLPDRGNYEQYF. The rearrangement joins TRBV6-2 or TRBV6-3 to TRBJ2-7; 9 nucleotides align to TRBD1. V lost 1 base and J lost 3; bases outside the gene matches: 7. The CDR3 consists of 16 residues. Germline V gives CDR1 MNHEY, CDR2 SVGEGT.

This chain uses TRBV5-1 with TRBJ1-4, with D perhaps TRBD1 (5 bases). This CDR3 is built from 14 residues. V gave up 3 bases and J gave up 3 bases, with 9 bases separating them. The germline gives CDR1 SGHRS, CDR2 YFSETQ. CDR3 nucleotide sequence: TGCGCCAGCAGCTCGGACACCTCTAATGAAAAACTGTTTTTT. Translation gives CASSSDTSNEKLFF.

The rearrangement joins TRBV7-2 to TRBJ2-2; TRBD1 matches at 12 bases. Germline CDR1 SGHTA, CDR2 FQGNSA. Losses at the gene ends were 5 bases for V and 7 bases for J; bases not matched to a gene: 11. This CDR3 is 17 amino acids long. The CDR3 protein is CASSAPYGTGGVGELFF. In nucleotides, the CDR3 is TGTGCCAGCAGCGCACCATACGGGACAGGGGGCGTCGGGGAGCTGTTTTTT.

This clone was observed once. The chain recombines TRBV30 with TRBJ1-6; TRBD1 aligns across 11 bases. This CDR3 has 12 residues. Germline values: CDR1 GTSNPN, CDR2 SVGIG (reference sequence). J was trimmed by 9 bases and V by 7 bases; bases with no gene match: 2. The DNA for the CDR3 is TGTGCCTCGGGACAGGGGGGTTCACCCCTCCACTTT. The encoded protein is CASGQGGSPLHF.

V and J are TRBV6-5 and TRBJ1-2; maybe TRBD1 (5 bases). CDR3 size: 11 residues. CDR1 and CDR2 (germline): MNHEY, SVGAGI. Between the trimmed V and J ends, which lost 8 bases and 7 bases, there was a span of 11 bases. CDR3 in DNA: TGTGCCAGCGTAGGGACGTTTGGCTACACCTTC. This translates into CASVGTFGYTF.

In its sample, this clone was seen once. The gene calls are TRBV6-2 or TRBV6-3 and TRBJ1-1, with D possibly matching TRBD1 (6 bases). CDR1 and CDR2 (germline): MNHEY, SVGEGT. This CDR3 contains 13 residues. V was shortened by 5 bases and J by 5 bases, with 12 bases between the two germline ends. Here the CDR3 DNA reads TGTGCCAGCAGTCGGGGGCGCGAGACTGAAGCTTTCTTT. It yields the protein CASSRGRETEAFF.

This clone was detected only a few times. In DNA form, the CDR3 reads TGTGCCAGCAGCTCGGGACTAAATACCGGGGAGCTGTTTTTT. Translating it yields CASSSGLNTGELFF. V gene TRBV5-4 combines with J gene TRBJ2-2; 7 bases fit TRBD2. V shed 3 bases, J shed 5 bases, and the junction held 4 bases outside the gene matches. The V gene's germline CDR1 is SGHNT and CDR2 YYREEE (reference sequence). The CDR3 contains 14 residues. Full variable domain (missing parts from reference TRBV5-4 and TRBJ2-2): ETGVTQSPTHLIKTRGQQVTLRCSSQSGHNTVSWYQQALGQGPQFIFQYYREEENGRGNFPPRFSGLQFPNYSSELNVNALELDDSALYLCASSSGLNTGELFFGEGSRLTVL.

Of note for this clone: A junction boundary mismatches the germline segment, possibly from a read error. This chain joins TRBV19 and TRBJ2-3; D is uncertain. This CDR3 region has 9 residues. Per the germline V gene, CDR1 is LNHDA and CDR2 is SQIVND (reference sequence). The CDR3 DNA reads TGCCCTGGCCCAGATACGCAGTATTTT. This encodes CPGPDTQYF.